This is a list of T cell receptor beta chains from one sample in a study of cytomegalovirus exposure and HLA in healthy donors. This table comes from immunoSEQ multiplex PCR, and its TCRdb copy is limited to in-frame clones, with some not included. This table has 250,000 or so clones, about 93% appearing once. The sample consisted of PBMCs. The receptors here all came from a girl aged 2 to 10 in good health and CMV-seronegative. CDR3s include the opening cysteine and the closing phenylalanine or tryptophan. The order of the fields is V gene, CDR3 protein.

TRBV6-1 CASSPPGYTF
TRBV5-8 CASSLTVNQPQHF
TRBV9 CASSVGQYNEQFF
TRBV11-2 CASSPGKGFSTDTQYF
TRBV6-5 CASRQGPNSPLHF
TRBV7-9 CASSAASLATVLVEFF
TRBV5-6 CASSFFSGMRADTQYF
TRBV7-2 CASSTEGTSTDTQYF
TRBV4-1 CASSPLWAGGPPDTQYF
TRBV5-1 CASSLLAGDENEQFF
TRBV18 CASSPFLSPEQYF
TRBV28 CASSFAGGHAGELFF
TRBV15 CATSRDGQETNEQFF
TRBV5-4 CASSLDWGGGAGNEQFF
TRBV7-2 CASSPLAGKQETQYF
TRBV6-5 CASSYSYGSGYEQYF
TRBV13 CASSLEGSLQETQYF
TRBV6-5 CASSYGGSVTYEQYF
TRBV27 CASSLGSGSRYTEAFF
TRBV11-2 CASSQGQGAFGYTF
TRBV18 CASSPRAGDTGELFF
TRBV6-5 CASSYGGTSNEQFF
TRBV18 CASSPLDRADGYTF
TRBV6-1 CASSEDSEAFF
TRBV27 CASSKQGANYGYTF
TRBV7-9 CASSQVNAEAFF
TRBV11-2 CASSYSRGGIQYF
TRBV7-8 CASSSADLYGYTF
TRBV30 CAWEGQGNTEAFF